The present TCR beta chain was sequenced within a study of cytomegalovirus exposure and HLA in healthy donors. Overall study context: Both the approximately 130 validation repertoires and the roughly 700 first-cohort repertoires used the same platform, as reported by a later analysis.

V lost 3 bases, J lost 1 base, and 12 bases lay in between. This CDR3 region has 15 residues. Germline CDR1 reads LNHNV; CDR2 reads YYDKDF (reference sequence). General study points: Subsequent analysis revealed that first-cohort TCR clusters tended to co-occur in the 95 to 150 validation repertoires. Most TCR sequences were rare, but some public TCRs occurred in many donors. The study labeled under 200 TCR beta chains cytomegalovirus-associated.

Regarding this clone: The antigen is undetermined.

Sequencing used immunoSEQ multiplex PCR; TCRdb keeps in-frame clones, though not all of them. This sample has approximately 160,000 clones, with about nine tenths found just once. The chain employs TRBV15 and TRBJ2-5; tentatively, D is TRBD1 (5 bases). The sequenced sample consisted of PBMCs. The source of this sequence is a man younger than 30 in good health and CMV-seropositive. The DNA for the CDR3 is TGTGCCACCAGCAGGAAACAGGACCTCCAAGAGACCCAGTACTTC. Amino acids: CATSRKQDLQETQYF.